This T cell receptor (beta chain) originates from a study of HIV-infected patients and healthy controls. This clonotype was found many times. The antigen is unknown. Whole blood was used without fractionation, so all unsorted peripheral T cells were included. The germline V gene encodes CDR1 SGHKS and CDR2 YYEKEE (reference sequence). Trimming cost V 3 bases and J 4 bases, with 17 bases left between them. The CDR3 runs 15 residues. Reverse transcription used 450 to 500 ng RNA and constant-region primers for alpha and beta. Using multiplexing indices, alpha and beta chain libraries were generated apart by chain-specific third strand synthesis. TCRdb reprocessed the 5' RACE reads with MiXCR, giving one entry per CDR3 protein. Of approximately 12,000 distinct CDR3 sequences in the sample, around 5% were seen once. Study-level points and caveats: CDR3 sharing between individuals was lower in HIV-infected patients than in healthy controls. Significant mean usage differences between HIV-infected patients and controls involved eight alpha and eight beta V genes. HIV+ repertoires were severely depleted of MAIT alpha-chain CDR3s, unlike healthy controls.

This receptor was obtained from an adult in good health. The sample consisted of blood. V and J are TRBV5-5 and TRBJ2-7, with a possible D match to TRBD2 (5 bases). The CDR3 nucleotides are TGTGCCAGCAGCTCGCCCCGGACGGACTTTTACGAGCAGTACTTC. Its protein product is CASSSPRTDFYEQYF.